A single sample gave rise to the 4 T cell receptor beta chains below, sequenced in a study of cytomegalovirus exposure and HLA in healthy donors. PCR was performed using 60 Vbeta and 13 Jbeta primers. Sequenced by immunoSEQ multiplex PCR; TCRdb stores in-frame clones only, minus some. This repertoire shows around 150,000 clones, under 90% found once; its top ten account for 4% to 5.5%. What was sequenced was PBMCs. The receptors shown here come from a man aged 25-45 years in good health and CMV-seronegative.

The V and J genes are TRBV27 and TRBJ1-5, with TRBD1 matching 7 bases. The J segment lost 11 bases and the V segment lost 3 bases, leaving 16 bases of the junction unmatched. The CDR3 loop spans 16 amino acids. CDR1 is MNHEY and CDR2 is SMNVEV in the germline V gene (reference sequence). The CDR3 DNA reads TGTGCCAGCAGTTTCACCCGGGACAGCTTTGCGGTGGCCCAGCATTTT. Protein sequence: CASSFTRDSFAVAQHF.

This chain links TRBV7-2 with TRBJ2-1, with D hard to call. The CDR3 contains 17 residues. Trimming removed 4 bases at V and 2 bases at J, with 18 bases between. CDR1 and CDR2 from the germline V gene are SGHTA and FQGNSA. The CDR3 DNA reads as TGTGCCAGCAGCTACGCGCCTTTGATCCTGCCCTACAATGAGCAGTTCTTC. It codes for CASSYAPLILPYNEQFF.

This chain joins TRBV5-6 and TRBJ1-1, with TRBD1 matching over 7 bases. Germline CDR1 and CDR2: SGHDT and YYEEEE. V was clipped by 2 bases and J by 0 bases; unmatched bases: 1. The CDR3 covers 14 residues. The CDR3, as DNA: TGTGCCAGCAGCTTCACAGGGGTGAACACTGAAGCTTTCTTT. This encodes CASSFTGVNTEAFF.

The chain employs TRBV18 and TRBJ1-4; D unresolved. Germline CDR1 and CDR2: KGHSH and LQKENI. There are 12 residues in the CDR3. With 6 bases removed from V and 8 bases from J, the gap between germline ends came to 10 bases. The CDR3 region has the DNA TGTGCCAGCTCCCCAATACGGGAAAAACTGTTTTTT. Its protein product is CASSPIREKLFF. Based on the CDR3 plus reference TRBV18 and TRBJ1-4, the full variable domain is NAGVMQNPRHLVRRRGQEARLRCSPMKGHSHVYWYRQLPEEGLKFMVYLQKENIIDESGMPKERFSAEFPKEGPSILRIQQVVRGDSAAYFCASSPIREKLFFGSGTQLSVL.